These T cell receptor beta chains were read from a single sample in a study of CD8 T cells in Susac syndrome. From the immunoSEQ multiplex PCR reads, TCRdb called clonotypes with MiXCR, one entry per CDR3 protein. The table lists 120,000 to 150,000 distinct CDR3 sequences, 94% of them singletons, with 0.065% to 0.1% in the top ten. Sequencing was performed on CD4+ T cells from PBMCs. The receptors were gathered from a human donor in good health. Both conserved end residues are part of each CDR3. The D gene is left open where the match is weak. Where a row states a size, it is once, few, many or the class of an expanded clone; other rows omit it.

size	V	D	length	J	CDR3	DNA
-	TRBV3-1	-	14	TRBJ1-1	CASSQVGGLTEAFF	TGTGCCAGCAGCCAAGTTGGGGGTTTGACTGAAGCTTTCTTT
-	TRBV15	TRBD1	12	TRBJ2-7	CATSIGRDRPIF	TGTGCCACCTCCATCGGCAGGGACAGACCCATCTTC
-	TRBV11-2	-	15	TRBJ2-5	CASSLVPSLGETQYF	TGTGCCAGCAGCTTAGTTCCCAGCCTGGGAGAGACCCAGTACTTC
few	TRBV18	-	11	TRBJ1-2	CASSPLDGYTF	TGTGCCAGCTCACCCTTGGATGGCTACACCTTC
-	TRBV6-2/TRBV6-3	-	13	TRBJ1-5	CASHGHRNQLQHF	TGTGCCAGCCATGGACACCGTAATCAGCTCCAGCATTTT
-	TRBV25-1	-	12	TRBJ2-5	CASSLTPETQYF	TGTGCCAGCAGCCTCACCCCGGAGACCCAGTACTTC
-	TRBV27	TRBD2	15	TRBJ2-7	CASRPLAGTTYEQYF	TGTGCCAGCAGGCCACTAGCGGGGACGACCTACGAGCAGTACTTC
-	TRBV10-2	-	13	TRBJ1-5	CASKGVSNQPQHF	TGCGCCAGCAAGGGGGTTAGCAATCAGCCCCAGCATTTT
-	TRBV19	-	15	TRBJ1-5	CASGDAGMSNQPQHF	TGTGCCAGTGGAGATGCGGGGATGAGCAATCAGCCCCAGCATTTT
-	TRBV5-1	TRBD1	13	TRBJ1-2	CASSLNRGTGYTF	TGCGCCAGCAGCTTGAACAGGGGAACCGGCTACACCTTC
-	TRBV7-9	TRBD1	16	TRBJ1-2	CASGLAGTAISYGYTF	TGTGCCAGCGGCTTAGCGGGGACAGCTATCTCCTATGGCTACACCTTC
-	TRBV10-1	-	14	TRBJ2-3	CASSRTISTDTQYF	TGCGCCAGCAGTCGGACGATTAGCACAGATACGCAGTATTTT
once	TRBV1	-	21	TRBJ2-1	CTSTLGARDYQDRSSYNEQFF	TGCACCAGCACTTTAGGGGCCCGGGACTACCAAGACCGTAGCTCCTACAATGAGCAGTTCTTC
-	TRBV12-5	-	16	TRBJ2-2	CASGPVRAGDTGELFF	TGTGCTAGTGGCCCAGTTCGAGCGGGCGACACCGGGGAGCTGTTTTTT
-	TRBV29-1	-	13	TRBJ2-7	CSVVARGVSEQYF	TGCAGCGTTGTTGCAAGGGGAGTAAGCGAGCAGTACTTC
-	TRBV6-1	-	16	TRBJ2-7	CASPGWGATFLYEQYF	TGTGCCAGCCCTGGGTGGGGGGCCACCTTCCTATACGAGCAGTACTTC
-	TRBV6-1	TRBD1	13	TRBJ1-5	CATGTGGNQPQHF	TGTGCCACCGGGACAGGGGGCAATCAGCCCCAGCATTTT
-	TRBV30	-	13	TRBJ1-5	CAWSYEENQPQHF	TGTGCCTGGTCCTACGAGGAGAATCAGCCCCAGCATTTT
once	TRBV28	-	15	TRBJ2-2	CASSLSGGRTGELFF	TGTGCCAGCAGTTTAAGTGGGGGGCGCACCGGGGAGCTGTTTTTT
once	TRBV20-1	TRBD2	12	TRBJ2-4	CSAGLADNIQYF	TGCAGTGCCGGACTAGCGGATAACATTCAGTACTTC
-	TRBV2	-	15	TRBJ2-3	CASSEARPSTDTQYF	TGTGCCAGCAGTGAAGCGCGGCCTAGCACAGATACGCAGTATTTT
-	TRBV5-1	-	15	TRBJ2-2	CASSLVLANTGELFF	TGCGCCAGCAGCTTGGTACTGGCGAACACCGGGGAGCTGTTTTTT
-	TRBV7-9	-	13	TRBJ2-7	CASSSTGPYEQYF	TGTGCCAGCAGCTCGACAGGCCCCTACGAGCAGTACTTC
-	TRBV5-1	TRBD1	14	TRBJ2-7	CASSWRTGTYEQYF	TGCGCCAGCAGCTGGAGGACAGGGACCTACGAGCAGTACTTC
once	TRBV10-3	TRBD1	14	TRBJ1-1	CAISGQGVNTEAFF	TGTGCCATCAGCGGACAGGGGGTGAACACTGAAGCTTTCTTT
-	TRBV20-1	-	14	TRBJ2-1	CSASRGTSDNEQFF	TGCAGTGCTAGCCGAGGGACTTCGGACAATGAGCAGTTCTTC
-	TRBV12-3/TRBV12-4	-	11	TRBJ2-2	CASSRSGELFF	TGTGCCAGCAGTCGTTCCGGGGAGCTGTTTTTT
-	TRBV6-5	-	13	TRBJ1-3	CASKYSAGNTIYF	TGTGCCAGCAAATACTCCGCTGGAAACACCATATATTTT
-	TRBV3-1	TRBD2	17	TRBJ2-5	CASSQVRTSPSQETQYF	TGTGCCAGCAGCCAAGTACGGACTAGCCCCAGCCAAGAGACCCAGTACTTC
once	TRBV6-1	-	18	TRBJ2-3	CASSGYKFSRRDTDTQYF	TGTGCCAGCAGTGGATACAAGTTTTCTCGACGAGACACAGATACGCAGTATTTT
-	TRBV19	TRBD1	16	TRBJ1-1	CASRSEGAGLNTEAFF	TGTGCCAGTAGAAGCGAGGGGGCCGGGCTGAACACTGAAGCTTTCTTT
-	TRBV5-1	TRBD1	17	TRBJ2-7	CASSRTPGQGAFDEQYF	TGCGCCAGCAGCAGAACGCCGGGACAGGGTGCCTTTGACGAGCAGTACTTC
-	TRBV5-1	-	13	TRBJ1-2	CASSLELTVSYTF	TGCGCCAGCAGCTTGGAACTCACAGTGTCCTACACCTTC
-	TRBV7-2	TRBD1	17	TRBJ1-5	CASSLGFLGQGNQPQHF	TGTGCCAGCAGCTTGGGGTTTCTCGGACAGGGGAATCAGCCCCAGCATTTT
-	TRBV2	TRBD1	14	TRBJ2-5	CASRNDRVQETQYF	TGTGCCAGCAGAAATGACAGGGTCCAGGAGACCCAGTACTTC
-	TRBV15	-	13	TRBJ2-5	CASARPGSSAQYF	TGTGCCTCAGCCCGGCCAGGATCTTCGGCCCAGTACTTC
-	TRBV2	-	14	TRBJ2-6	CASSDRSGANVLTF	TGTGCCAGCAGTGACAGGTCCGGGGCCAACGTCCTGACTTTC
once	TRBV5-1	-	14	TRBJ1-2	CASSQDGANYGYTF	TGCGCCAGCAGCCAAGACGGGGCCAACTATGGCTACACCTTC
-	TRBV18	-	15	TRBJ2-5	CASSPQMGFQETQYF	TGTGCCAGCTCACCACAAATGGGATTCCAAGAGACCCAGTACTTC
-	TRBV28	TRBD2	16	TRBJ2-2	CASTLAGALNTGELFF	TGTGCCAGCACATTAGCGGGAGCCCTAAACACCGGGGAGCTGTTTTTT
once	TRBV3-1	-	15	TRBJ2-3	CASSQGPRSTDTQYF	TGTGCCAGCAGCCAAGGGCCGAGGAGCACAGATACGCAGTATTTT
once	TRBV5-4	TRBD1	15	TRBJ2-5	CASSSQGQGEETQYF	TGTGCCAGCAGCTCACAGGGACAGGGGGAAGAGACCCAGTACTTC
-	TRBV6-2/TRBV6-3	-	13	TRBJ1-1	CASINLGNTEAFF	TGTGCCAGCATTAACTTAGGGAACACTGAAGCTTTCTTT
once	TRBV4-2	TRBD2	15	TRBJ2-7	CASSQDGGRLNEQYF	TGTGCCAGCAGCCAAGACGGCGGGAGACTCAACGAGCAGTACTTC
-	TRBV7-2	TRBD1	15	TRBJ1-1	CASSGQGLRGTEAFF	TGTGCCAGCAGCGGACAGGGGCTAAGAGGCACTGAAGCTTTCTTT
-	TRBV5-1	TRBD2	14	TRBJ2-1	CASTLSGKANEQFF	TGCGCCAGCACCCTTAGCGGGAAAGCCAATGAGCAGTTCTTC
-	TRBV5-1	-	14	TRBJ2-1	CASSLAQGLDQQFF	TGCGCCAGCAGCTTGGCACAGGGCCTCGATCAGCAGTTCTTC
-	TRBV6-6	-	13	TRBJ2-2	CASSPQRTGELFF	TGTGCCAGCAGTCCTCAGAGAACCGGGGAGCTGTTTTTT
-	TRBV30	TRBD2	16	TRBJ2-1	CAWRRAGGETYNEQFF	TGTGCCTGGAGGCGGGCGGGAGGAGAAACTTACAATGAGCAGTTCTTC
-	TRBV12-3/TRBV12-4	TRBD1	15	TRBJ1-1	CASRIRTGYGTEAFF	TGTGCCAGCAGGATTCGGACAGGGTATGGCACTGAAGCTTTCTTT
-	TRBV6-1	-	15	TRBJ1-5	CASSERPASNQPQHF	TGTGCCAGCAGTGAAAGGCCAGCTAGCAATCAGCCCCAGCATTTT
-	TRBV19	TRBD1	17	TRBJ2-6	CASNLRTGGSGANVLTF	TGTGCCAGTAATCTTCGGACAGGGGGCTCTGGGGCCAACGTCCTGACTTTC
-	TRBV11-2	TRBD2	15	TRBJ2-1	CASSYRPSGYNEQFF	TGTGCCAGCAGCTACCGGCCTAGCGGATACAATGAGCAGTTCTTC
-	TRBV27	-	14	TRBJ1-1	CASRWSRRESEAFF	TGTGCCAGCAGATGGTCGCGGAGGGAAAGTGAAGCTTTCTTT
-	TRBV27	TRBD2	17	TRBJ2-1	CASSLLGAGGTNNEQFF	TGTGCCAGCAGTTTATTAGGGGCGGGAGGGACCAACAATGAGCAGTTCTTC